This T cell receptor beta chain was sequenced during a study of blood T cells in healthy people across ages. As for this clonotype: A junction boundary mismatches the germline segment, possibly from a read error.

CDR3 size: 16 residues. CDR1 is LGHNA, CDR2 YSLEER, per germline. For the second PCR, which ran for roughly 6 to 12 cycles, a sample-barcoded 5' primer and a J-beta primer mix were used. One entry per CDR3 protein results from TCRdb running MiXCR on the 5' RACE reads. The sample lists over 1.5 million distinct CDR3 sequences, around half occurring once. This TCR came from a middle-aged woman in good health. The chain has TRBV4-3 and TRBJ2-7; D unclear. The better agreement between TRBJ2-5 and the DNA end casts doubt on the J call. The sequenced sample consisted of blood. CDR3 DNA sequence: TGCACCAGCAGCCAAGCTAGAGTACCCAGTGGGGAGACCCAGTACTTC. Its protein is CTSSQARVPSGETQYF.